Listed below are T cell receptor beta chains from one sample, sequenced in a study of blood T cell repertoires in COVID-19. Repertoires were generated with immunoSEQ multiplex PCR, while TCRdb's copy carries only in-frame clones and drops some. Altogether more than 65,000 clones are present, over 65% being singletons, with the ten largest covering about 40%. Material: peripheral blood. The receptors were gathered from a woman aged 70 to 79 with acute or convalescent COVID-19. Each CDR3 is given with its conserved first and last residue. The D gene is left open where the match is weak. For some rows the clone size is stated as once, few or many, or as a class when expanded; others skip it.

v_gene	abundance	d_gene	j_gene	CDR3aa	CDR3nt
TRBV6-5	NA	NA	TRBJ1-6	CASSYSSTGSNSPLHF	TGTGCCAGCAGTTACTCGAGTACAGGGTCTAATTCACCCCTCCACTTT
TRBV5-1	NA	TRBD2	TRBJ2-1	CASSPSTLAGVYNEQFF	TGCGCCAGCAGCCCCTCGACCCTCGCGGGGGTCTACAATGAGCAGTTCTTC
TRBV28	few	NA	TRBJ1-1	CASRPLLVGTEAFF	TGTGCCAGCAGGCCTCTTTTGGTCGGCACTGAAGCTTTCTTT
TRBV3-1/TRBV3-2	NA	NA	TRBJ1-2	CASSQDASGTFYGYTF	TGTGCCAGCAGCCAAGATGCGTCCGGGACATTCTATGGCTACACCTTC
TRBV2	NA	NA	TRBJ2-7	CASSGRGDEQYF	TGTGCCAGCAGTGGCAGGGGTGACGAGCAGTACTTC
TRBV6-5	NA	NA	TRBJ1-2	CASSYQGSISYGYTF	TGTGCCAGCAGTTACCAGGGATCAATAAGCTATGGCTACACCTTC
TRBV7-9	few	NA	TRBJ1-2	CASTSLEEFIFPTF	TGTGCCAGCACCTCTCTGGAGGAATTCATCTTTCCCACCTTC
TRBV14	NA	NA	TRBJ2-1	CASSQDLEGKQFF	TGTGCCAGCAGCCAAGATCTTGAGGGCAAGCAGTTCTTC
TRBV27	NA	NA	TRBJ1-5	CASSTGPGPQHF	TGTGCCAGCAGCACAGGGCCAGGGCCCCAGCATTTT
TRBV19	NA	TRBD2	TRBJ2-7	CASSARSGMDYEQYF	TGTGCCAGTAGTGCCCGTAGCGGGATGGACTACGAGCAGTACTTC
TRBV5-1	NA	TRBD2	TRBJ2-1	CASSSAGAHEQFF	TGCGCCAGCAGCTCGGCGGGAGCCCATGAGCAGTTCTTC
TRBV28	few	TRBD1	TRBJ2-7	CASSQQRQGGSYEQYF	TGTGCCAGCAGTCAACAACGACAGGGTGGGTCCTACGAGCAGTACTTC
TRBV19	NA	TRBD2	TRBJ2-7	CASSSPPGTSGSHEQYF	TGTGCCAGTAGTAGCCCCCCGGGGACTAGCGGGAGCCACGAGCAGTACTTC
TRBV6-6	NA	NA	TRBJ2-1	CASSNRGNNEQFF	TGTGCCAGCAGCAACCGCGGAAACAATGAGCAGTTCTTC
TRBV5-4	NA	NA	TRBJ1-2	CASSFLSAPEDGYTF	TGTGCCAGCAGCTTCCTTTCGGCACCGGAGGATGGCTACACCTTC
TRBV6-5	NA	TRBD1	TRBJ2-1	CASSRDRSSYNEQFF	TGTGCCAGCAGTAGGGACAGAAGCTCCTACAATGAGCAGTTCTTC
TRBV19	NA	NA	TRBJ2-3	CASSLSDFPDTQYF	TGTGCCAGTAGTCTCAGTGACTTCCCAGATACGCAGTATTTT
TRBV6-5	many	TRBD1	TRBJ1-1	CASSYGGQGRPEAFF	TGTGCCAGCAGTTACGGTGGACAGGGGCGGCCTGAAGCTTTCTTT
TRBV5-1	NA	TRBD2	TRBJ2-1	CASSLVQRGDNEQFF	TGCGCCAGCAGCTTGGTGCAGCGGGGGGACAATGAGCAGTTCTTC
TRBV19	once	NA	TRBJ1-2	CASGGRNGYTF	TGTGCCAGTGGGGGGAGGAATGGCTACACCTTC
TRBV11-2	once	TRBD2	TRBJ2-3	CASRRTLAGGGTDTQYF	TGTGCCAGCAGGAGAACACTAGCGGGGGGCGGCACAGATACGCAGTATTTT
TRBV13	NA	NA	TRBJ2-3	CASSPQGTTDTQYF	TGTGCCAGCAGCCCACAGGGTACGACAGATACGCAGTATTTT
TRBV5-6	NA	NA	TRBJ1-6	CASSGDTGTRFSPLHF	TGTGCCAGCAGCGGGGACACAGGGACACGATTCTCACCCCTCCACTTT
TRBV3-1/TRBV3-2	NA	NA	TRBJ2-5	CASSQEPAKTQYF	TGTGCCAGCAGCCAAGAACCCGCGAAGACCCAGTACTTC
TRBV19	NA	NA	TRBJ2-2	CASSIGQGISTGELFF	TGTGCCAGTAGTATCGGGCAGGGGATAAGCACCGGGGAGCTGTTTTTT
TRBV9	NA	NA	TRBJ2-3	CASSVEAGASTDTQYF	TGTGCCAGCAGCGTAGAGGCGGGGGCTAGCACAGATACGCAGTATTTT
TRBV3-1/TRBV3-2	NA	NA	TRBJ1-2	CASSPGSGRGSYTF	TGTGCCAGCAGCCCGGGATCAGGCCGGGGTAGCTACACCTTC
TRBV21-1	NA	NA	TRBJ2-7	CASTDSSGLADSYEQYF	TGTGCCAGCACCGACTCCTCAGGACTAGCGGATTCCTACGAGCAGTACTTC
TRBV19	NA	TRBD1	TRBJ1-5	CASRRRGDRGLRSNQPQHF	TGTGCCAGTAGGCGTCGGGGGGACAGGGGGCTCAGGAGCAATCAGCCCCAGCATTTT
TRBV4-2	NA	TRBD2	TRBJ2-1	CASSQRSGRASYNEQFF	TGTGCCAGCAGCCAACGAAGCGGGAGGGCCTCCTACAATGAGCAGTTCTTC
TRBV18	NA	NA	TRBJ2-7	CASSPRDIFRRAYEQYF	TGTGCCAGCTCACCCAGGGACATATTTAGGAGAGCCTACGAGCAGTACTTC
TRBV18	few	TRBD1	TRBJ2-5	CASSPPGQGWETQYF	TGTGCCAGCTCACCACCGGGACAGGGGTGGGAGACCCAGTACTTC
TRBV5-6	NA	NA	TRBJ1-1	CASTDSNTEAFF	TGTGCCAGCACCGACAGCAACACTGAAGCTTTCTTT
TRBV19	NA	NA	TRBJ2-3	CASSIGERDTQYF	TGTGCCAGTAGTATCGGTGAGAGGGATACGCAGTATTTT
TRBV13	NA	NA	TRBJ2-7	CASSSYRADYEQYF	TGTGCCAGCAGCTCCTACAGGGCCGACTACGAGCAGTACTTC
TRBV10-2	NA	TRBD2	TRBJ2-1	CASSLRGRLAGGSSHNEQFF	TGCGCCAGCTCTTTAAGGGGGCGACTAGCGGGAGGGTCAAGTCACAATGAGCAGTTCTTC
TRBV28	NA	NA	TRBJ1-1	CASALTTGYTEAFF	TGTGCCAGCGCCTTAACTACAGGTTACACTGAAGCTTTCTTT
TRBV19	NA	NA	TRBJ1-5	CASTSRSYQPQHF	TGTGCCAGTACCTCACGTAGCTATCAGCCCCAGCATTTT
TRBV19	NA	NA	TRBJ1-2	CASSITGNYGYTF	TGTGCCAGTAGTATCACGGGGAACTATGGCTACACCTTC
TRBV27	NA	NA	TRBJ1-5	CASSRTPQSNGNQPQHF	TGTGCCAGCAGTCGGACTCCCCAATCGAATGGCAATCAGCCCCAGCATTTT
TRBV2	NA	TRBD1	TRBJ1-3	CASSGTGGSGNTIYF	TGTGCCAGCAGCGGGACAGGGGGCTCTGGAAACACCATATATTTT
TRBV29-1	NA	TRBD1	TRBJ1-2	CSVTWTGPYDYTF	TGCAGCGTGACCTGGACAGGGCCGTATGACTACACCTTC
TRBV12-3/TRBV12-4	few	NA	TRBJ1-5	CASRQATGPQHF	TGTGCCAGCAGACAGGCCACGGGGCCCCAGCATTTT
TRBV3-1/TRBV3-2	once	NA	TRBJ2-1	CASTRYNEQFF	TGTGCCAGTACACGCTACAATGAGCAGTTCTTC
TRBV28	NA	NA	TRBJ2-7	CASSSLRGTHLIYEQYF	TGTGCCAGTAGTTCCCTCAGAGGGACACATCTTATCTACGAGCAGTACTTC
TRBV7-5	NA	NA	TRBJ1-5	CARSYCRQGGSNQPQHF	TGTGCCAGAAGCTACTGTAGGCAGGGAGGAAGTAATCAGCCCCAGCATTTT
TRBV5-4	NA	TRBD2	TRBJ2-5	CASSPGTSGRTQETQYF	TGTGCCAGCAGCCCGGGGACTAGCGGGAGAACTCAAGAGACCCAGTACTTC
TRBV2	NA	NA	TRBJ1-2	CARGSDRQSGYTF	TGTGCCAGGGGATCGGACAGACAATCGGGCTACACCTTC
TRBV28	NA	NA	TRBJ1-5	CASSRIRGFSNQPQHF	TGTGCCAGCAGCCGCATCAGGGGCTTTAGCAATCAGCCCCAGCATTTT
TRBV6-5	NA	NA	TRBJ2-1	CASSYSNRGRNEQFF	TGTGCCAGCAGTTACTCGAATAGGGGTAGGAATGAGCAGTTCTTC
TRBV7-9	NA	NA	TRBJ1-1	CASSRPGSGAEAFF	TGTGCCAGCAGCCGTCCGGGGTCGGGCGCTGAAGCTTTCTTT
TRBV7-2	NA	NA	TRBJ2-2	CASSPPVALPGELFF	TGTGCCAGCAGCCCCCCAGTCGCTCTCCCCGGGGAGCTGTTTTTT
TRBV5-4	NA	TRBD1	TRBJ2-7	CASSRKRQGAPPEQYF	TGTGCCAGCAGCCGTAAACGACAGGGGGCGCCCCCCGAGCAGTACTTC
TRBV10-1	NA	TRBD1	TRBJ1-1	CATQDRDDTEAFF	TGCGCCACCCAGGACAGGGACGACACTGAAGCTTTCTTT
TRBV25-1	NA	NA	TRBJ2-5	CASSDFQETQYF	TGTGCCAGCAGCGACTTCCAAGAGACCCAGTACTTC
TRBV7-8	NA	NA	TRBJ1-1	CASSQVANTNTEAFF	TGTGCCAGCAGCCAGGTAGCCAACACGAACACTGAAGCTTTCTTT
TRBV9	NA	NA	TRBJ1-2	CASSVGGVSGYTF	TGTGCCAGCAGCGTAGGGGGGGTTTCTGGCTACACCTTC
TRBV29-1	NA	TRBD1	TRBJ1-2	CSVHPGQGTNYGYTF	TGCAGCGTTCACCCTGGACAGGGCACTAACTATGGCTACACCTTC
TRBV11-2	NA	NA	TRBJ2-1	CASSQDRNNEQFF	TGTGCCAGCAGCCAAGACAGGAACAATGAGCAGTTCTTC
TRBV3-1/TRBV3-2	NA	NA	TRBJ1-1	CASSPRTTRGTEAFF	TGTGCCAGCAGCCCTAGGACCACCCGGGGCACTGAAGCTTTCTTT